These 26 T cell receptor beta chains came from one sample sequenced in a study of T cell changes during pregnancy in multiple sclerosis (dated by TCRdb to 2018 to 2020). The library was produced with the immunoSEQ multiplex PCR assay. TCRdb re-hosts the immuneACCESS table, in-frame sequences only. Its copies lack some clones; in the studies checked, an unresolved V gene accounts for under half of them, and the cause for the rest is not known. For this sample the table gives under 40,000 clones, of which about 90% were detected only once. The ten largest make up approximately 26% of the sample. The starting material was CD8+ T cells from peripheral blood mononuclear cells, obtained before pregnancy. The origin of the receptors is a female donor with multiple sclerosis, enrolled in a pregnancy study.

The chain recombines TRBV15 with TRBJ2-1, with 13 bases aligning to TRBD2. J lost 7 bases, V lost 6 bases, and 3 bases had no gene match. This CDR3 has 14 amino acids. In germline, CDR1 is LNHNV, CDR2 YYDKDF (reference sequence). The CDR3 loop is CATSTSGRGNEQFF. The CDR3 region has the DNA TGTGCCACCAGTACTAGCGGGAGGGGAAATGAGCAGTTCTTC.

The chain is built from TRBV20-1 and TRBJ2-3; D gene ambiguous. Germline V CDR1 and CDR2: DFQATT, SNEGSKA (reference sequence). Trimming removed 5 bases at V and 4 bases at J, with 7 bases between. CDR3 length: 11 residues. DNA of the CDR3: TGCAGTGCTCACCCGGCAGATACGCAGTATTTT. Its protein product is CSAHPADTQYF.

V and J are TRBV2 and TRBJ2-2, with a tentative D call TRBD1 (6 bases). Germline lookup yields CDR1 SNHLY and CDR2 FYNNEI. The V gene lost 10 bases and the J gene lost 9 bases, with 21 bases spanning the gap. The CDR3 spans 14 residues. CDR3 in amino acids: CAIGQQGFPRELFF. CDR3 sequence (DNA): TGTGCCATCGGTCAACAGGGTTTTCCTAGGGAGCTGTTTTTT.

Concerning this clone: The sample contains more than one DNA sequence encoding this CDR3. The rearrangement links TRBV19 to TRBJ1-5; unclear D gene. CDR3 length equals 14 residues. CDR1 is LNHDA and CDR2 is SQIVND in the germline V gene (reference sequence). Trimming removed 1 base at V and 0 bases at J, with 4 bases between. CDR3 sequence: CASSIGYSNQPQHF. CDR3 bases: TGTGCCAGTAGTATAGGTTATAGCAATCAGCCCCAGCATTTT.

This clone was seen more than once but under ten times. The chain couples TRBV10-3 to TRBJ1-2; TRBD1 is a possible D gene (5 bases). V was pared by 4 bases and J by 1 base, with 13 bases between. Looked up from germline, CDR1 is ENHRY and CDR2 is SYGVKD. CDR3 length: 15 amino acids. DNA of the CDR3: TGTGCCATCAGTGGCTCGGGGGGACTTAACTATGGCTACACCTTC. Its translation: CAISGSGGLNYGYTF.

The rearrangement uses TRBV5-6 and TRBJ1-5, with D possibly matching TRBD1 (6 bases). The V gene's germline CDR1 is SGHDT and CDR2 YYEEEE. The V gene lost 5 bases and the J gene lost 10 bases, with 19 bases spanning the gap. The CDR3 contains 14 residues. CDR3 in DNA: TGTGCCAGCAGTGGGGGAGGGGGGGGTGGACCCCAGCATTTT. Residues: CASSGGGGGGPQHF. Full variable domain (outside the CDR3, taken from reference TRBV5-6 and TRBJ1-5): DAGVTQSPTHLIKTRGQQVTLRCSPKSGHDTVSWYQQALGQGPQFIFQYYEEEERQRGNFPDRFSGHQFPNYSSELNVNALLLGDSALYLCASSGGGGGGPQHFGDGTRLSIL.

The chain uses TRBV5-6 and TRBJ1-2, with TRBD1 matching over 7 bases. Germline CDR1 and CDR2: SGHDT and YYEEEE. CDR3 size: 14 residues. With 3 bases clipped from V and 6 bases from J, the junction kept 8 bases outside the gene matches. CDR3 nucleotides: TGTGCCAGCAGCTGGAGCCCCGGGACAGATGGCTACACCTTC. Amino acid sequence: CASSWSPGTDGYTF. Full variable domain (outside the CDR3, taken from reference TRBV5-6 and TRBJ1-2): DAGVTQSPTHLIKTRGQQVTLRCSPKSGHDTVSWYQQALGQGPQFIFQYYEEEERQRGNFPDRFSGHQFPNYSSELNVNALLLGDSALYLCASSWSPGTDGYTFGSGTRLTVV.

This clone has a handful of counts. This rearrangement joins TRBV19 to TRBJ1-2; 8 nucleotides line up with TRBD1. From germline, CDR1 is LNHDA and CDR2 SQIVND (reference sequence). With 5 bases clipped from V and 4 bases from J, the junction kept 15 bases outside the gene matches. CDR3 length: 17 amino acids. CDR3 nucleotides: TGTGCCAGTAGTGATCACACCCTGCCGGGACAGGCCTATGGCTACACCTTC. It encodes CASSDHTLPGQAYGYTF.

This clone occurred a few times. The chain combines TRBV6-4 with TRBJ1-1, with D uncertain. Trimming removed 6 bases at V and 8 bases at J, with 10 bases between. The CDR3 covers 11 residues. Germline V CDR1 and CDR2: MRHNA, SNTAGT. CDR3 in DNA: TGTGCCAGCAGATTGGGCCGGGAAGCTTTCTTT. The encoded protein is CASRLGREAFF.

The V and J genes are TRBV2 and TRBJ2-7; D is unresolved. Looked up from germline, CDR1 is SNHLY and CDR2 is FYNNEI. V was pared by 0 bases and J by 3 bases, with 9 bases between. This CDR3 has 14 amino acids. CDR3 region: CASSEAQSSYEQYF. Written as DNA, the CDR3 is TGTGCCAGCAGTGAAGCGCAGTCCAGCTACGAGCAGTACTTC.

This clone was observed once. CDR3 region: CASSPREGAIDEQFF. The CDR3 DNA follows: TGTGCCAGCAGCCCCCGGGAGGGAGCAATTGATGAGCAGTTCTTC. The chain employs TRBV9 and TRBJ2-1, with 8 bases lining up with TRBD2. This CDR3 has 15 amino acids. With 4 bases clipped from V and 8 bases from J, the junction kept 11 bases outside the gene matches. CDR1 and CDR2 from the germline V gene are SGDLS and YYNGEE. Full variable domain (outside the CDR3, taken from reference TRBV9 and TRBJ2-1): DSGVTQTPKHLITATGQRVTLRCSPRSGDLSVYWYQQSLDQGLQFLIQYYNGEERAKGNILERFSAQQFPDLHSELNLSSLELGDSALYFCASSPREGAIDEQFFGPGTRLTVL.

The V call is TRBV7-8, the J call TRBJ1-5; TRBD1 matches 8 bases. This CDR3 is built from 14 residues. Trimming cost V 4 bases and J 7 bases; bases outside gene matches: 6. Germline V gene data show CDR1 as SGHVS and CDR2 as FQNEAQ. CDR3 nucleotides: TGTGCCAGCAGCTCCAGGGGGCGCGAGCAGCCCCAGCATTTT. Residues: CASSSRGREQPQHF.

The rearrangement links TRBV28 to TRBJ1-4; D gene uncertain. The CDR3 length is 11 residues. Germline-derived CDR1 and CDR2 are MDHEN and SYDVKM. V lost 3 bases and J lost 12, with 8 bases in between. CDR3 residues: CASSLGGQLFF. In DNA, the CDR3 is TGTGCCAGCAGTTTGGGAGGACAACTGTTTTTT.

The rearrangement joins TRBV27 to TRBJ2-3; the D gene is possibly TRBD2 (5 bases). Trimming removed 6 bases at V and 1 base at J, with 17 bases between. CDR1 and CDR2 (germline): MNHEY, SMNVEV (reference sequence). The CDR3 runs to 16 residues. The CDR3 reads CASSPSTSGGTDTQYF. The CDR3 DNA follows: TGTGCCAGCAGCCCCTCCACTAGTGGAGGCACAGATACGCAGTATTTT.

V and J are TRBV11-2 and TRBJ2-3; tentative D call: TRBD1 (5 bases). CDR1 SGHAT and CDR2 FQNNGV come from the germline V gene. This CDR3 has 14 residues. The germline V and J ends were trimmed by 5 bases and 4 bases, with 13 bases remaining between them. The CDR3 DNA reads TGTGCCAGCAGCCTACTGACAGAACCAGATACGCAGTATTTT. Protein sequence: CASSLLTEPDTQYF. The whole variable domain, remainder taken from reference TRBV11-2 and TRBJ2-3, is EAGVAQSPRYKIIEKRQSVAFWCNPISGHATLYWYQQILGQGPKLLIQFQNNGVVDDSQLPKDRFSAERLKGVDSTLKIQPAKLEDSAVYLCASSLLTEPDTQYFGPGTRLTVL.

The V call is TRBV2, the J call TRBJ2-1, with 7 nucleotides matching TRBD1. Germline values: CDR1 SNHLY, CDR2 FYNNEI. This CDR3 is built from 14 residues. Trimming took 3 bases from V and 7 from J; bases not matched to a gene: 6. CDR3 nucleotide sequence: TGTGCCAGCAGTGAGGGACAGAATCCTAATGAGCAGTTCTTC. It codes for CASSEGQNPNEQFF.

The chain joins TRBV11-2 to TRBJ2-5; 8 nucleotides match TRBD1. The CDR3 length is 15 residues. The germline V gene encodes CDR1 SGHAT and CDR2 FQNNGV. J was trimmed by 2 bases and V by 2 bases; bases with no gene match: 4. The CDR3 coding sequence is TGTGCCAGCAGCTTACCGGACAGGGCTCAAGAGACCCAGTACTTC. It encodes CASSLPDRAQETQYF.

The rearrangement uses TRBV6-6 and TRBJ2-5, with 11 bases matching TRBD1. J was trimmed by 5 bases and V by 4 bases; bases with no gene match: 9. The CDR3 totals 16 residues. CDR1 MNHNY and CDR2 SVGAGI come from the germline V gene (reference sequence). CDR3 DNA sequence: TGTGCCAGCAGTTCTAGGACAGGGGGCGCCGCCGAGACCCAGTACTTC. Residues: CASSSRTGGAAETQYF.

The genes are TRBV6-1 and TRBJ2-5; D is perhaps TRBD1 (5 bases). This CDR3 is 11 amino acids long. Trimming stripped 11 bases from V and 5 bases from J, with 12 bases between. CDR1 is MNHNS, CDR2 SASEGT, per germline. The CDR3 reads CAGRAGETQYF. The CDR3 nucleotides are TGTGCCGGTCGGGCAGGGGAGACCCAGTACTTC.

In its sample, this clone was seen a few times. This chain connects TRBV4-1 to TRBJ1-1, with a tentative D call TRBD1 (6 bases). The CDR3 totals 16 residues. Germline V gives CDR1 MGHRA, CDR2 YSYEKL. Trimming took 4 bases from V and 3 from J, leaving 18 bases between them. The CDR3: CASSLRTERTDTEAFF. CDR3 coding DNA: TGCGCCAGCAGCCTGCGGACAGAGAGGACGGACACTGAAGCTTTCTTT.

This clone was seen just once. The sample holds other DNA sequences that translate to the same CDR3. The chain couples TRBV5-1 to TRBJ2-7; 9 positions agree with TRBD1. The CDR3 totals 14 residues. The germline V gene has CDR1 SGHRS and CDR2 YFSETQ. The ends lost 4 bases at V and 2 bases at J; junction bases unmatched: 4. CDR3 amino acids: CASSPGQGAYEQYF. CDR3 DNA sequence: TGCGCCAGCAGCCCGGGACAGGGCGCCTACGAGCAGTACTTC. Supplemented by reference TRBV5-1 and TRBJ2-7, the full variable domain reads KAGVTQTPRYLIKTRGQQVTLSCSPISGHRSVSWYQQTPGQGLQFLFEYFSETQRNKGNFPGRFSGRQFSNSRSEMNVSTLELGDSALYLCASSPGQGAYEQYFGPGTRLTVT.

This rearrangement joins TRBV27 to TRBJ2-1, with TRBD1 as a possible D gene (6 bases). The CDR3 extends over 12 amino acids. Germline-derived CDR1 and CDR2 are MNHEY and SMNVEV (reference sequence). V lost 5 bases to trimming and J lost 8 bases, with 10 bases between them. Written as DNA, the CDR3 is TGTGCCAGCAGTATGAGGGGGTATGAGCAGTTCTTC. This sequence encodes CASSMRGYEQFF.

In its sample, this clone was seen once. This chain uses TRBV13 with TRBJ2-3; TRBD2 matches 14 bases. This CDR3 is 17 amino acids long. With V trimmed by 5 bases and J by 5 bases, 9 bases remained unmatched. Germline V gene sequence: CDR1 PRHDT, CDR2 FYEKMQ (reference sequence). CDR3 nucleotides: TGTGCCAGCAGCGTCCCGCGCGGGACTAGCGGGAGAGATACGCAGTATTTT. This gives the protein CASSVPRGTSGRDTQYF.

The chain links TRBV19 to TRBJ1-5, with D possibly TRBD1 on 6 matching bases. Deletions cut 5 bases from V and 0 bases from J, with 14 bases between. CDR3 size: 16 residues. Germline-derived CDR1 and CDR2 are LNHDA and SQIVND (reference sequence). The CDR3 loop is CASSFYRELSNQPQHF. The CDR3 coding sequence is TGTGCCAGTAGTTTTTACAGGGAGCTTAGCAATCAGCCCCAGCATTTT.

The chain is built from TRBV7-9 and TRBJ1-1, with 9 bases matching TRBD1. J lost 2 bases, V lost 8 bases, and 6 bases had no gene match. The CDR3 sequence is 14 residues long. The germline V gene encodes CDR1 SEHNR and CDR2 FQNEAQ (reference sequence). The CDR3 reads CASLGGQGNTEAFF. For the CDR3, the DNA is TGTGCCAGCCTGGGGGGACAGGGTAACACTGAAGCTTTCTTT.

This chain links TRBV29-1 with TRBJ2-1; 9 bases agree with TRBD1. Germline CDR1 is SQVTM and CDR2 is ANQGSEA. The CDR3 extends over 16 amino acids. V dropped 1 base and J dropped 8; count of bases not matched to a gene: 12. The CDR3 nucleotides are TGCAGCGTTGAAGGGATAGAAGGACAGGGGAGGGATGAGCAGTTCTTC. Amino acid sequence: CSVEGIEGQGRDEQFF.